Described below is a single T cell receptor (beta chain) sequence and its context. These data are taken from a study of T cell repertoires in cytomegalovirus infection. Via MiXCR, TCRdb re-called the reads, giving one row per CDR3 protein. Seen here are about 160,000 distinct CDR3 sequences, roughly 17% observed once, and the top ten hold roughly 20%. V lost 3 bases and J lost 2, with 11 bases in between. CDR3 length: 15 amino acids. Germline CDR1 is LNHDA and CDR2 is SQIVND (reference sequence). The sample taken for sequencing was CD8+ T cells from PBMCs. The rearrangement links TRBV19 to TRBJ2-1, with D unclear. This TCR came from a human donor in good health (CMV status not recorded). Some clones in this sample may be carry-over from other donors' samples. CDR3 DNA sequence: TGTGCCAGTAGTATCGGGCGGAGCCCCTACAATGAGCAGTTCTTC. Residues: CASSIGRSPYNEQFF.